The TCR beta chain described here comes from a study of shared T cell receptors in the human thymus. Sequencing was performed with immunoSEQ multiplex PCR; in TCRdb, only in-frame clones are kept and a portion is missing. Of hundreds of thousands of clones in the sample, over 75% are singletons; the top ten hold 0.0095% to 0.012%. Trimming pared 5 bases from V and 2 bases from J, leaving 18 bases between. The CDR3 runs 16 residues. The germline V gene encodes CDR1 SGHVS and CDR2 FQNEAQ. The same sample was also used in a study of human thymus T cells. According to that study: The donors were infants in Finland with congenital heart defects, otherwise immunologically healthy. Thymus tissue for the work was resected from patients undergoing corrective heart surgery. Gene usage (both V and J) appeared biased in thymic and blood repertoires. Related research found strongly overlapping thymic repertoires in unrelated individuals.

The source is a boy under two years old with a congenital heart defect. Sample: thymocytes. The chain carries TRBV7-8 and TRBJ1-1; D gene ambiguous. This CDR3 reads CASSLGRAATNTEAFF. CDR3 DNA: TGTGCCAGCAGCCTGGGGAGGGCCGCCACTAACACTGAAGCTTTCTTT.